This T cell receptor (beta chain) was found in a study of T cell responses to AZD1222 COVID-19 vaccine. Overall study findings and caveats: Just a handful of AZD1222 recipients were seropositive at baseline. Mostly white British, mostly female donors; authors suggested clonal diversity may be underestimated. Spike-spanning, vaccine-associated CD4 TCRs were dominant at 160-218 and 743-854.

In regard to this clone: Its antigen is not identified.

Produced via immunoSEQ multiplex PCR; TCRdb's table is partial and in-frame only. The sample includes some 100,000 clones, 88% seen only once; the top ten take about 13%. The V gene lost 5 bases and the J gene lost 4 bases, with 8 bases spanning the gap. The CDR3 covers 13 residues. Germline CDR1 and CDR2: MDHEN and SYDVKM. This receptor was identified in an adult in good health. The starting material was peripheral blood, obtained on day 0 of MenACWY control vaccination. The V gene is TRBV28, the J gene TRBJ1-4; D unresolved. CDR3 in amino acids: CASSGPVNEKLFF. CDR3 sequence (DNA): TGTGCCAGCAGTGGGCCGGTTAATGAAAAACTGTTTTTT.